These 21 T cell receptor beta chains were all obtained from the same sample, sequenced in a study of blood T cell repertoires in COVID-19. Assay: immunoSEQ multiplex PCR; the TCRdb copy retains only in-frame clones and omits some. The table shows more than 300,000 clones, with 90% to 95% occurring only once. The specimen sequenced was peripheral blood. These receptors were collected from a woman aged 18-29 years who had recovered from COVID-19.

This rearrangement joins TRBV7-9 to TRBJ2-5; 8 bases are a match to TRBD1. Germline trimming cut 8 bases from V and 5 bases from J; bases unmatched to any gene: 16. Germline CDR1 SEHNR, CDR2 FQNEAQ (reference sequence). The CDR3 runs to 16 residues. The CDR3 bases are TGTGCCAGCGCCCAGGGGGCCGGGAGAAGGAAGGAGACCCAGTACTTC. Translating gives CASAQGAGRRKETQYF.

The rearrangement uses TRBV6-1 and TRBJ2-1; 8 bases align to TRBD1. Losses at the gene ends were 2 bases for V and 8 bases for J; bases not matched to a gene: 11. This CDR3 comprises 16 residues. From germline, CDR1 is MNHNS and CDR2 SASEGT. CDR3 DNA: TGTGCCAGCAGTGAAATGGTGGGACAGGCTGTACATGAGCAGTTCTTC. Translated, it gives CASSEMVGQAVHEQFF.

The chain is built from TRBV11-2 and TRBJ1-6; D not certain. CDR1 is SGHAT, CDR2 FQNNGV, per germline. The V end lost 5 bases, the J end lost 9 bases, and 11 bases lay between the germline ends. This CDR3 is built from 13 residues. This CDR3 reads CASSPGRSSPLHF. The DNA for the CDR3 is TGTGCCAGCAGCCCAGGCCGCTCTTCACCCCTCCACTTT.

This sequence joins TRBV11-3 and TRBJ1-4; D not resolved. Trimming pared 0 bases from V and 5 bases from J, leaving 7 bases between. The CDR3 has 14 amino acids. Germline loops: CDR1 SGHNT, CDR2 YENEEA. Here the CDR3 DNA reads TGTGCCAGCAGCTTAGATGGCAGAAATGAAAAACTGTTTTTT. Translating it yields CASSLDGRNEKLFF.

V gene TRBV5-4 combines with J gene TRBJ2-4, with 7 bases aligning to TRBD2. CDR3 length: 13 amino acids. The V gene's germline CDR1 is SGHNT and CDR2 YYREEE (reference sequence). The CDR3 DNA reads as TGTGCAGCCGGGGAGGGGACGAAAAACATTCAGTACTTC. It yields the protein CAAGEGTKNIQYF.

This chain uses TRBV5-1 with TRBJ1-6, with 9 bases lining up with TRBD1. This CDR3 region has 15 residues. Trimming removed 2 bases from V and 9 bases from J; junction bases left unmatched: 6. Germline V gene lookup returns CDR1 SGHRS and CDR2 YFSETQ. The CDR3 loop reads CASSFVGTGSSPLHF. The CDR3 DNA reads TGCGCCAGCAGCTTCGTAGGGACAGGGAGTTCACCCCTCCACTTT.

The CDR3 DNA reads as TGTGCCAGCAGCGTAGAGCGGACAGGGGAAGGAAACACCATATATTTT. It specifies CASSVERTGEGNTIYF. This chain uses TRBV9 with TRBJ1-3; TRBD1 matches at 9 bases. The CDR3 length is 16 residues. V was pared by 0 bases and J by 4 bases, with 5 bases of the junction left unmatched. In germline, CDR1 is SGDLS, CDR2 YYNGEE.

This chain connects TRBV9 to TRBJ2-1, with 9 positions matching TRBD2. Germline CDR1 and CDR2: SGDLS and YYNGEE. With 4 bases clipped from V and 7 bases from J, the junction kept 12 bases outside the gene matches. This CDR3 comprises 16 residues. The CDR3 DNA follows: TGTGCCAGCAGCCCTCTAGCGGGAATGGCTGGGAATGAGCAGTTCTTC. Protein product: CASSPLAGMAGNEQFF.

CDR3 region: CASSLTSVTYNEQFF. In DNA form, the CDR3 reads TGTGCCAGCAGCTTGACTAGCGTCACCTACAATGAGCAGTTCTTC. The rearrangement uses TRBV5-4 and TRBJ2-1, with TRBD2 identical over 7 bases. The trim removed 1 base at V and 2 bases at J, leaving 3 bases unmatched. CDR1 is SGHNT, CDR2 YYREEE, per germline (reference sequence). The CDR3 runs to 15 residues.

This sequence joins TRBV6-2 or TRBV6-3 and TRBJ2-3; 7 nucleotides align to TRBD1. Per the germline V gene, CDR1 is MNHEY and CDR2 is SVGEGT. V gave up 6 bases and J gave up 4 bases; unmatched junction bases: 10. The CDR3 spans 15 residues. The CDR3 DNA is TGTGCCAGCAGCAAACAGGGGTCCGGAGCAGATACGCAGTATTTT. This codes for CASSKQGSGADTQYF.

The gene calls are TRBV18 and TRBJ2-1; D is uncertain. V was cut by 4 bases and J by 0 bases, with 10 bases left in between. The CDR3 loop spans 15 amino acids. Germline assignment: CDR1 KGHSH and CDR2 LQKENI. The CDR3 region is CASSLQKSSYNEQFF. In DNA, the CDR3 is TGTGCCAGCTCACTACAGAAAAGCTCCTACAATGAGCAGTTCTTC.

The rearrangement joins TRBV9 to TRBJ2-2; 10 nucleotides align to TRBD2. From germline, CDR1 is SGDLS and CDR2 YYNGEE. With 0 bases clipped from V and 1 base from J, the junction kept 6 bases outside the gene matches. CDR3 length: 18 residues. CDR3 sequence: CASSVASRTSGNTGELFF. The DNA of the CDR3 is TGTGCCAGCAGCGTAGCTTCACGGACTAGCGGGAACACCGGGGAGCTGTTTTTT.

The gene calls are TRBV14 and TRBJ2-5; 10 nucleotides match TRBD2. This CDR3 comprises 15 residues. CDR1 SGHDN and CDR2 FVKESK come from the germline V gene. V was clipped by 6 bases and J by 5 bases; unmatched bases: 9. The CDR3 DNA reads TGTGCCAGCAGTAGGGGGCTAGCGGGAGCGGAGACCCAGTACTTC. Translating gives CASSRGLAGAETQYF. Full variable domain (rest looked up from reference TRBV14 and TRBJ2-5): EAGVTQFPSHSVIEKGQTVTLRCDPISGHDNLYWYRRVMGKEIKFLLHFVKESKQDESGMPNNRFLAERTGGTYSTLKVQPAELEDSGVYFCASSRGLAGAETQYFGPGTRLLVL.

The chain recombines TRBV2 with TRBJ2-3; weak D call: TRBD1 (6 bases). Germline V CDR1 and CDR2: SNHLY, FYNNEI. Trimming shortened V by 6 bases and J by 5 bases, and 9 bases separated the two germline ends. The CDR3 runs 12 residues. The CDR3 sequence: CASRSGVDTQYF. The CDR3 DNA follows: TGTGCCAGCAGGTCAGGGGTAGATACGCAGTATTTT.

The chain links TRBV6-5 to TRBJ1-2; D ambiguous. Germline lookup yields CDR1 MNHEY and CDR2 SVGAGI. The CDR3 has 13 amino acids. Trimming pared 6 bases from V and 3 bases from J, leaving 11 bases between. The CDR3 sequence is CASRTARDYGYTF. The CDR3 DNA reads TGTGCCAGCAGAACTGCCCGAGACTATGGCTACACCTTC.

With respect to this clone: The same CDR3 is also encoded by other DNA sequences in this sample. The rearrangement links TRBV5-1 to TRBJ1-1, with D perhaps TRBD1 (5 bases). V was shortened by 1 base and J by 2 bases, with 6 bases between the two germline ends. There are 13 residues in the CDR3. Germline V CDR1 and CDR2: SGHRS, YFSETQ. CDR3 nucleotide sequence: TGCGCCAGCAGCTTGCAGGGAAACACTGAAGCTTTCTTT. Translating it yields CASSLQGNTEAFF.

The J gene is TRBJ2-1, the V gene TRBV11-3; TRBD2 matches 7 bases. Looked up from germline, CDR1 is SGHNT and CDR2 is YENEEA. The CDR3 loop spans 17 amino acids. With 1 base clipped from V and 7 bases from J, the junction kept 13 bases outside the gene matches. The CDR3 sequence: CASSLVFGGGSWNEQFF. The CDR3 DNA reads as TGTGCCAGCAGCTTAGTATTTGGGGGAGGGAGCTGGAATGAGCAGTTCTTC. The complete variable domain, with remaining parts taken from reference TRBV11-3 and TRBJ2-1, reads EAGVVQSPRYKIIEKKQPVAFWCNPISGHNTLYWYLQNLGQGPELLIRYENEEAVDDSQLPKDRFSAERLKGVDSTLKIQPAELGDSAVYLCASSLVFGGGSWNEQFFGPGTRLTVL.

The chain couples TRBV7-9 to TRBJ1-2; 8 bases are shared with TRBD1. Germline CDR1 reads SEHNR; CDR2 reads FQNEAQ (reference sequence). The CDR3 loop spans 14 amino acids. V lost 6 bases to trimming and J lost 7 bases; unmatched junction nucleotides: 10. The DNA for the CDR3 is TGTGCCAGCAGTATTCCGGGACAGGCCACTGGCTACACCTTC. Its protein product is CASSIPGQATGYTF.

This clone was seen just once. The chain uses TRBV10-1 and TRBJ2-1, with 9 bases lining up with TRBD2. The CDR3 consists of 17 residues. V dropped 3 bases and J dropped 4; count of bases not matched to a gene: 10. CDR1 and CDR2 (germline): WNHNN, SYGVQD (reference sequence). Here the CDR3 DNA reads TGCGCCAGCAGTGAAACGGGCCGACTAGCGGAATACAATGAGCAGTTCTTC. This translates into CASSETGRLAEYNEQFF.

This clone turned up a few times. The V gene is TRBV19, the J gene TRBJ1-5; D is uncertain. Germline loops: CDR1 LNHDA, CDR2 SQIVND (reference sequence). This CDR3 has 19 residues. The ends were cut back, 1 base at V and 5 bases at J, with 24 bases in the middle. The CDR3 coding sequence is TGTGCCAGTAGTATAGTAATGGGCGGGCTCGCCCATTTTCATCAGCCCCAGCATTTT. It translates to CASSIVMGGLAHFHQPQHF.

The CDR3 loop reads CASSITGRLTEAFF. The DNA of the CDR3 is TGTGCCAGTAGTATAACGGGGAGGCTCACTGAAGCTTTCTTT. The genes are TRBV19 and TRBJ1-1; no reliable D call. Germline V CDR1 and CDR2: LNHDA, SQIVND (reference sequence). CDR3 length: 14 residues. The germline V and J ends were trimmed by 2 bases and 4 bases, with 11 bases remaining between them.